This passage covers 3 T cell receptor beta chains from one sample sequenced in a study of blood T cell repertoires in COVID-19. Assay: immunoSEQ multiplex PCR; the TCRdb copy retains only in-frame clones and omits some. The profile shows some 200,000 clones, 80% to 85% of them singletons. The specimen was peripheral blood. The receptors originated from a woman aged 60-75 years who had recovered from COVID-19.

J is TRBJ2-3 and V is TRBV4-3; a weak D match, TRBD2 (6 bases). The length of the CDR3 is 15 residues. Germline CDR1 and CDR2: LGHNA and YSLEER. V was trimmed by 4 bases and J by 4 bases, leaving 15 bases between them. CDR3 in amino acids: CASSPRKGLADTQYF. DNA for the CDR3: TGCGCCAGCAGCCCTAGAAAGGGACTCGCAGATACGCAGTATTTT.

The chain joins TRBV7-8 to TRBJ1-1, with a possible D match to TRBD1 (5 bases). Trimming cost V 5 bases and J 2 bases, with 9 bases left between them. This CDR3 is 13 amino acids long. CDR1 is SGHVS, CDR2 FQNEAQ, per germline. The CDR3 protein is CASSQGGNTEAFF. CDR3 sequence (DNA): TGTGCCAGCAGCCAGGGAGGAAACACTGAAGCTTTCTTT.

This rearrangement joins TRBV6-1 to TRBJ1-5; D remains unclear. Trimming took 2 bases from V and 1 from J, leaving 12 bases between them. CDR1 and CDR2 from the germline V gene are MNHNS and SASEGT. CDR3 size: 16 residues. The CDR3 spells CASSERGKESNQPQHF. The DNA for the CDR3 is TGTGCCAGCAGTGAAAGAGGTAAAGAAAGCAATCAGCCCCAGCATTTT.